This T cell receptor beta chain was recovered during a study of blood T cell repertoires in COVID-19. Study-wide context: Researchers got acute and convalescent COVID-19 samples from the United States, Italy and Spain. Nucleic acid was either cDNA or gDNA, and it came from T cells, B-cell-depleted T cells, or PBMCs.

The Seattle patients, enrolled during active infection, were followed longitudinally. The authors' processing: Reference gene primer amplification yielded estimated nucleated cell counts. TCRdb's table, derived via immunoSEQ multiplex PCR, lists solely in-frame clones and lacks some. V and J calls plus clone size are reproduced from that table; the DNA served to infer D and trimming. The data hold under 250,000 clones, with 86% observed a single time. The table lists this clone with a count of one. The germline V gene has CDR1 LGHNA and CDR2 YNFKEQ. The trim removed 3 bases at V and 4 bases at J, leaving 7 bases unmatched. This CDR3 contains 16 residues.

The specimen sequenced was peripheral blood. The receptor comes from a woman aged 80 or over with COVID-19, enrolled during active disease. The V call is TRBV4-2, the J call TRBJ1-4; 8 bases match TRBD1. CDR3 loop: CASSHETGQDNEKLFF. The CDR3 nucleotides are TGTGCCAGCAGCCATGAGACGGGACAGGATAATGAAAAACTGTTTTTT.